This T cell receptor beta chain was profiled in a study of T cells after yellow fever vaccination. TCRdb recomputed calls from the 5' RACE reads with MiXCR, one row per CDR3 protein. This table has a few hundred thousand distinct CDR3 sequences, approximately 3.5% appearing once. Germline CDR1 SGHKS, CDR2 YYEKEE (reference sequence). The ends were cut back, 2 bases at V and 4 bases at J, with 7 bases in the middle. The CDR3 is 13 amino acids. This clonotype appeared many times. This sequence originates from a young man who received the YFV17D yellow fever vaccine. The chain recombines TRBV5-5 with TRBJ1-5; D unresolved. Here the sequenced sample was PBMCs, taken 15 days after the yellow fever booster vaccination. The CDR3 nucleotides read TGTGCCAGCAGCTTTATCCTTAATCAGCCCCAGCATTTT. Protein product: CASSFILNQPQHF. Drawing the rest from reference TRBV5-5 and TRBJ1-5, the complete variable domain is DAGVTQSPTHLIKTRGQQVTLRCSPISGHKSVSWYQQVLGQGPQFIFQYYEKEERGRGNFPDRFSARQFPNYSSELNVNALLLGDSALYLCASSFILNQPQHFGDGTRLSIL.